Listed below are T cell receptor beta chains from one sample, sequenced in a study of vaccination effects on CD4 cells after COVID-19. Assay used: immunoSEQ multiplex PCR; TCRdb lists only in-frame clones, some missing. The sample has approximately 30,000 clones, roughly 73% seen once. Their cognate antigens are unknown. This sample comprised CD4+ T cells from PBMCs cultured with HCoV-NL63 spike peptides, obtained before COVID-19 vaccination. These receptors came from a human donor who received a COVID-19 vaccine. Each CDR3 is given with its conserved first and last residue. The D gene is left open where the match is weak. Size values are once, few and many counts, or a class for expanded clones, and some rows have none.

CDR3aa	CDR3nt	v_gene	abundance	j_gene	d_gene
CASSLAPVYEQYF	TGTGCCAGCAGTTTAGCTCCGGTTTACGAGCAGTACTTC	TRBV12-3/TRBV12-4	NA	TRBJ2-7	NA
CASSQGGNTEAFF	TGTGCCAGCAGTCAGGGAGGGAACACTGAAGCTTTCTTT	TRBV27	few	TRBJ1-1	NA
CASSPPVAATNTGELFF	TGTGCCAGCTCACCACCTGTGGCGGCTACGAATACCGGGGAGCTGTTTTTT	TRBV18	once	TRBJ2-2	NA
CASSSPGQLNTEAFF	TGTGCCAGCAGTTCGCCGGGACAGTTAAACACTGAAGCTTTCTTT	TRBV27	NA	TRBJ1-1	TRBD1
CASSQVSGSGYNEQFF	TGTGCCAGCAGCCAAGTCTCCGGGAGCGGCTACAATGAGCAGTTCTTC	TRBV4-2	NA	TRBJ2-1	NA
CASSSGPGEAFF	TGTGCCAGCAGCTCCGGGCCCGGTGAAGCTTTCTTT	TRBV7-8	few	TRBJ1-1	NA
CASSPGKGQGGGYTF	TGTGCCAGCAGCCCAGGAAAGGGACAGGGGGGTGGCTACACCTTC	TRBV6-5	NA	TRBJ1-2	TRBD1
CASSQSNYGYTF	TGTGCCAGCAGTCAGTCCAACTATGGCTACACCTTC	TRBV6-2/TRBV6-3	few	TRBJ1-2	NA
CASSYRVSPLHF	TGTGCCAGCAGTTACCGGGTTTCACCCCTCCACTTT	TRBV6-6	NA	TRBJ1-6	NA
CASSPERLGNTEAFF	TGTGCCAGCAGCCCGGAACGACTTGGGAACACTGAAGCTTTCTTT	TRBV5-8	NA	TRBJ1-1	NA
CASSPLAHKRFQFF	TGTGCCAGCAGTCCACTAGCGCATAAGAGGTTTCAGTTCTTC	TRBV6-5	NA	TRBJ2-1	TRBD2
CASGPDRGFTDTQYF	TGTGCTAGTGGCCCCGACAGGGGCTTCACAGATACGCAGTATTTT	TRBV12-5	NA	TRBJ2-3	TRBD1
CRALSPYEQYF	TGCAGGGCTCTCTCCCCCTACGAGCAGTACTTC	TRBV20-1	NA	TRBJ2-7	NA
CASSQVGMIAPLHF	TGCGCCAGCAGCCAGGTTGGCATGATTGCACCCCTCCACTTT	TRBV4-1	NA	TRBJ1-6	NA
CASSQGATGGGGANVLTF	TGCGCCAGCAGCCAAGGTGCCACAGGGGGAGGTGGGGCCAACGTCCTGACTTTC	TRBV4-3	NA	TRBJ2-6	TRBD1
CASKGLAGGPLVYNEQFF	TGCGCCAGTAAGGGACTAGCGGGAGGGCCCTTGGTATACAATGAGCAGTTCTTC	TRBV10-1	once	TRBJ2-1	TRBD2
CASSLGLAGVGEQYF	TGTGCCAGCAGCTTAGGTCTAGCGGGAGTAGGCGAGCAGTACTTC	TRBV7-2	few	TRBJ2-7	TRBD2
CASSLQGAGSDGYTF	TGTGCCAGCTCACTCCAGGGCGCAGGCTCGGATGGCTACACCTTC	TRBV18	NA	TRBJ1-2	NA
CASRGTGRFEKLFF	TGCGCCAGCCGCGGGACGGGTCGGTTTGAAAAACTGTTTTTT	TRBV5-1	NA	TRBJ1-4	NA
CASKKLAGSTDTQYF	TGTGCCAGCAAGAAACTAGCGGGGAGCACAGATACGCAGTATTTT	TRBV6-6	NA	TRBJ2-3	TRBD2
CASSSLNEQYF	TGCGCCAGCAGCTCCCTGAACGAGCAGTACTTC	TRBV5-1	NA	TRBJ2-7	NA
CASSQALQGTGNTIYF	TGCGCCAGCAGCCAAGCTTTACAGGGGACTGGAAACACCATATATTTT	TRBV4-3	NA	TRBJ1-3	TRBD1
CASRQQGTSSGTFF	TGCGCCAGCAGACAACAGGGGACCTCGTCGGGGACTTTCTTT	TRBV4-3	many	TRBJ1-1	TRBD1
CASSRAIGTEAFF	TGTGCCAGCAGTCGGGCAATAGGTACTGAAGCTTTCTTT	TRBV6-5	NA	TRBJ1-1	NA
CASSLSEPGTGLGYGYTF	TGCGCCAGCAGCTTGTCCGAACCCGGGACAGGGTTAGGGTATGGCTACACCTTC	TRBV5-1	NA	TRBJ1-2	TRBD1